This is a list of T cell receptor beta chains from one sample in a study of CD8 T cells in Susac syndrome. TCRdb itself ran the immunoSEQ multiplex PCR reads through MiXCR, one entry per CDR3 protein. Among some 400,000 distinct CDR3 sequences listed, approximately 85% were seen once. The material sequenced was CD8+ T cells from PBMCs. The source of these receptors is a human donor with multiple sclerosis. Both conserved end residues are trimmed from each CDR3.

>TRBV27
ASRLLETGELF
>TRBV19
ASSITENQPQH
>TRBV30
ACTWTYSSYEQY
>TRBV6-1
ASRSLAGFDEQF
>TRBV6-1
ASSPYRAGNQPQH
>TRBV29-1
SVPHGQSYNEQF
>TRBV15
ATSREQINQPQH
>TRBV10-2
ASSETSTPGWDYGYT
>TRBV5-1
ASSLDDSGARSYGYT
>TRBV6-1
ASRQQFEQY
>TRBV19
ASSNGRREDYGYT
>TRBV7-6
ASSPLGQGYTEAF
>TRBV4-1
ASSQEPGLAGEQF
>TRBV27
ASSSYSHYEQY
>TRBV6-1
ASSEAGGPETQY
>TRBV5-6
ASSSFQGDYEQY
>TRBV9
ASSVEAGNYNEQF
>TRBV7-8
ASSPSKDRVVDGYT
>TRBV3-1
ASSQDSATDTQY
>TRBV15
ATSRAPGSDTQY
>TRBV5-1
ASSLGMRGTNYGYT